These 13 T cell receptor beta chains were all obtained from the same sample, sequenced in a study of tissue T cells after allogeneic stem cell transplantation. Data came from immunoSEQ multiplex PCR; TCRdb stores just in-frame clones and leaves some out. This repertoire shows 20,000 to 30,000 clones, 70% to 75% found once; its top ten account for 6% to 8.5%. The sequencing here drew on tissue from the ileum, taken at autopsy. The receptors were sampled from a female donor older than 55 with lung cancer.

The gene calls are TRBV19 and TRBJ1-2; D call uncertain. CDR3 size: 12 residues. Trimming cost V 0 bases and J 11 bases, with 10 bases left between them. Germline V gene lookup returns CDR1 LNHDA and CDR2 SQIVND (reference sequence). This CDR3 is CASSIDIKGYTF. CDR3 nucleotides: TGTGCCAGTAGTATAGACATCAAGGGATACACCTTC.

This chain connects TRBV12-3 or TRBV12-4 to TRBJ2-2; tentative D call: TRBD1 (5 bases). This CDR3 is 13 amino acids long. The V gene lost 3 bases and the J gene lost 6 bases, with 8 bases spanning the gap. As DNA, the CDR3 is TGTGCCAGCAGTTTCGGACATTCCGGGGAGCTGTTTTTT. Its protein is CASSFGHSGELFF.

The rearrangement joins TRBV11-2 to TRBJ2-3, with D maybe TRBD2 (6 bases). CDR3 length: 16 amino acids. Germline values: CDR1 SGHAT, CDR2 FQNNGV. Trimming took 1 base from V and 3 from J, leaving 14 bases between them. DNA for the CDR3: TGTGCCAGCAGCTTAGCTGCGGGGAGAAAAACAGATACGCAGTATTTT. Amino acid sequence: CASSLAAGRKTDTQYF.

The J gene is TRBJ1-2, the V gene TRBV30; no reliable D call. V was trimmed by 4 bases and J by 2 bases, leaving 8 bases between them. The CDR3 has 12 residues. CDR1 is GTSNPN, CDR2 SVGIG, per germline (reference sequence). The CDR3: CAWIFPNYGYTF. CDR3 nucleotides: TGTGCCTGGATCTTCCCGAACTATGGCTACACCTTC.

About this clone itself: The sample holds other DNA sequences that translate to the same CDR3. This sequence joins TRBV6-5 and TRBJ2-5; maybe TRBD1 (5 bases). With 6 bases removed from V and 4 bases from J, the gap between germline ends came to 9 bases. Germline loops: CDR1 MNHEY, CDR2 SVGAGI. The CDR3 has 12 residues. The CDR3 DNA reads TGTGCCAGCAGCCAGGGTCTAGAGACCCAGTACTTC. Amino acids: CASSQGLETQYF.

This clone was counted only a few times. This chain links TRBV5-4 with TRBJ2-5; 8 bases map to TRBD2. Germline assignment: CDR1 SGHNT and CDR2 YYREEE (reference sequence). This CDR3 comprises 17 residues. With V trimmed by 0 bases and J by 2 bases, 9 bases remained unmatched. The CDR3: CASSLDLLAGKQETQYF. The CDR3 nucleotides are TGTGCCAGCAGCTTGGACCTCCTAGCGGGCAAGCAAGAGACCCAGTACTTC.

The rearrangement uses TRBV5-1 and TRBJ1-1; possibly TRBD1 for D (5 bases). The germline gives CDR1 SGHRS, CDR2 YFSETQ. This CDR3 region has 15 residues. The germline V and J ends were trimmed by 5 bases and 4 bases, with 18 bases remaining between them. In nucleotides, the CDR3 is TGCGCCAGCAGAAGATTGGAGGGGTTGGCCACTGAAGCTTTCTTT. This sequence encodes CASRRLEGLATEAFF. Drawing the rest from reference TRBV5-1 and TRBJ1-1, the complete variable domain is KAGVTQTPRYLIKTRGQQVTLSCSPISGHRSVSWYQQTPGQGLQFLFEYFSETQRNKGNFPGRFSGRQFSNSRSEMNVSTLELGDSALYLCASRRLEGLATEAFFGQGTRLTVV.

The chain combines TRBV4-3 with TRBJ1-4; 7 bases are a match to TRBD1. This CDR3 has 16 amino acids. Looked up from germline, CDR1 is LGHNA and CDR2 is YSLEER. Unmatched junction bases numbered 11, after V lost 4 bases and J lost 6 bases. CDR3 DNA sequence: TGCGCCAGCAGCCGCATATCAGACAGGGCCTATGAAAAACTGTTTTTT. It encodes CASSRISDRAYEKLFF.

V is TRBV7-2 and J is TRBJ2-2; D is ambiguous. V was pared by 5 bases and J by 1 base, with 14 bases between. The germline V gene has CDR1 SGHTA and CDR2 FQGNSA. The CDR3 is 16 amino acids. The CDR3 sequence: CASSLGRAKNTGELFF. CDR3 coding DNA: TGTGCCAGCAGCCTGGGAAGGGCGAAGAACACCGGGGAGCTGTTTTTT.

For this clone: The junction does not match germline at one end; this may be a read error. The chain links TRBV6-8 to TRBJ2-7; 10 bases map to TRBD1. The CDR3 is 11 amino acids. The V gene's germline CDR1 is MNHGY and CDR2 SAAAGT. The CDR3 DNA is TGTGCCAGCAGTTCCGGACAGGGGGGGTCCTTC. Residues: CASSSGQGGSF.

The chain employs TRBV7-2 and TRBJ2-7; D may be TRBD1 or TRBD2 (6 bases each). Deletions cut 2 bases from V and 1 base from J, with 12 bases between. There are 15 residues in the CDR3. CDR1 SGHTA and CDR2 FQGNSA come from the germline V gene. CDR3 amino acids: CASSLFRGRSYEQYF. The CDR3 DNA reads as TGTGCCAGCAGCTTATTCCGGGGGCGATCCTACGAGCAGTACTTC.

The chain joins TRBV5-1 to TRBJ1-1, with D tentatively TRBD1 (5 bases). Looked up from germline, CDR1 is SGHRS and CDR2 is YFSETQ. CDR3 length: 12 residues. V lost 10 bases to trimming and J lost 0 bases, with 10 bases between them. CDR3 residues: CASGRLNTEAFF. Here the CDR3 DNA reads TGCGCCTCGGGACGGCTGAACACTGAAGCTTTCTTT.

The chain combines TRBV10-3 with TRBJ2-2, with 7 bases fitting TRBD2. V gave up 6 bases and J gave up 5 bases; unmatched junction bases: 9. Germline CDR1 and CDR2: ENHRY and SYGVKD. This CDR3 is built from 15 residues. CDR3 sequence reads: CAIRSGTSGTGELFF. The CDR3 DNA follows: TGTGCCATCAGGAGCGGGACTTCGGGTACCGGGGAGCTGTTTTTT.